Sequencing of this T cell receptor (beta chain) was carried out in a study of blood T cell repertoires in COVID-19. On the study more broadly: Material from acute and convalescent COVID-19 was sourced from the United States, Italy and Spain. T cells, B-cell-depleted T cells, or PBMCs provided the cDNA or gDNA that served as material.

There are 15 residues in the CDR3. Trimming pared 6 bases from V and 6 bases from J, leaving 15 bases between. Per the germline V gene, CDR1 is SNHLY and CDR2 is FYNNEI. Per the original methods: For nucleated cells, counts were estimated from reference gene primer amplification. TCRdb's table, derived via immunoSEQ multiplex PCR, lists solely in-frame clones and lacks some. V and J calls and clone size are given by that table; D and trimming were obtained from the DNA. The sample consists of 80,000 to 95,000 clones, about nine tenths of them appearing once. This chain links TRBV2 with TRBJ1-6; a weak D match, TRBD1 (6 bases). Material for sequencing was peripheral blood. This clonotype was obtained from a woman in her 50s with active or convalescent COVID-19. The CDR3, as DNA: TGTGCCAGCAGGGGGGCCGCCGACGGTAATTCACCCCTCCACTTT. Translated, it gives CASRGAADGNSPLHF. The full variable domain, rest sourced from reference TRBV2 and TRBJ1-6, is EPEVTQTPSHQVTQMGQEVILRCVPISNHLYFYWYRQILGQKVEFLVSFYNNEISEKSEIFDDQFSVERPDGSNFTLKIRSTKLEDSAMYFCASRGAADGNSPLHFGNGTRLTVT.